This T cell receptor beta chain derives from a study of blood T cell repertoires in COVID-19. For the study at large: Researchers got acute and convalescent COVID-19 samples from the United States, Italy and Spain.

Seattle's enrolled individuals joined amid active infection and were then monitored longitudinally. V lost 5 bases and J lost 2, with 12 bases in between. CDR3 size: 14 residues. Germline V lookup: CDR1 MGHDK, CDR2 SYGVNS. This table comes from immunoSEQ multiplex PCR, and its TCRdb copy is limited to in-frame clones, with some not included. The sample shows 350,000 to 450,000 clones, approximately 87% of them seen only once. Input material: peripheral blood. The J gene is TRBJ1-1, the V gene TRBV25-1; D is ambiguous. This clonotype was obtained from a woman aged 60-75 years with COVID-19, enrolled during active disease. This CDR3 reads CASSPRLVNTEAFF. DNA for the CDR3: TGTGCCAGCAGTCCCCGACTTGTTAACACTGAAGCTTTCTTT.